This is a list of T cell receptor beta chains from one sample in a study of glioma-infiltrating T cells after dendritic cell vaccination. Assay used: immunoSEQ multiplex PCR; TCRdb lists only in-frame clones, some missing. Of about 110,000 clones listed, around 90% are singletons. Sample: blood, taken after dendritic cell vaccination. These receptors were taken from a human donor with glioblastoma. The CDR3 runs from the conserved cysteine through the conserved F or W. A D gene is named only where the DNA matches it firmly. For some rows the clone size is stated as once, few or many, or as a class when expanded; others skip it.

NA	TRBD2	TRBV5-1	TRBJ2-1	TGCGCCAGCAGCTTCCTAGCGGGGGGCCAAGACAATGAGCAGTTCTTC	CASSFLAGGQDNEQFF
NA	TRBD2	TRBV5-4	TRBJ2-2	TGTGCCAGCAGCACCGGACTAGCGGGGGGGCTCGGGGAGCTGTTTTTT	CASSTGLAGGLGELFF
NA	NA	TRBV5-1	TRBJ2-7	TGCGCCAGCAGCCCAATTACCGGGGACTACGAGCAGTACTTC	CASSPITGDYEQYF
NA	NA	TRBV19	TRBJ1-4	TGTGCCAGTAGTATAACTGCAACTAATGAAAAACTGTTTTTT	CASSITATNEKLFF
NA	NA	TRBV5-1	TRBJ1-1	TGCGCCAGCAGACCCGACAGATCGAACACTGAAGCTTTCTTT	CASRPDRSNTEAFF
NA	TRBD2	TRBV5-6	TRBJ2-5	TGTGCCAGCAGCTCCGGGTTGGCGGGAGGGGAAGAGACCCAGTACTTC	CASSSGLAGGEETQYF
NA	NA	TRBV19	TRBJ2-2	TGTGCCAGTAGTCCAACAGCGAACACCGGGGAGCTGTTTTTT	CASSPTANTGELFF
NA	TRBD1	TRBV18	TRBJ1-5	TGTACCAGCTCACCAGACCCGGGACAGGTAAGCAATCAGCCCCAGCATTTT	CTSSPDPGQVSNQPQHF
NA	TRBD1	TRBV5-1	TRBJ1-2	TGCGCCAGCAGCCCAAGTGGACAGGGGATGGCCTATGGCTACACCTTC	CASSPSGQGMAYGYTF
NA	NA	TRBV7-6	TRBJ2-5	TGTGCCAGCAGCTTATCGGGTCGGGAGACCCAGTACTTC	CASSLSGRETQYF
NA	TRBD1	TRBV10-3	TRBJ2-1	TGTGCCATCAGAATAGACAGGGGGCAGGCCAATGAGCAGTTCTTC	CAIRIDRGQANEQFF
NA	NA	TRBV11-3	TRBJ2-1	TGTGCCAGCAGCCCTCGGGATGAGCAGTTCTTC	CASSPRDEQFF
NA	NA	TRBV30	TRBJ1-1	TGTGCCTGGGGAACAGGAGAACGGAACACTGAAGCTTTCTTT	CAWGTGERNTEAFF
NA	NA	TRBV5-1	TRBJ1-1	TGCGCCAGCAGCTCAATCGGGGGGGGGAACACTGAAGCTTTCTTT	CASSSIGGGNTEAFF
NA	TRBD2	TRBV18	TRBJ2-7	TGTGCCAGCTCCTACGGACTAGCGGGCTACGAGCAGTACTTC	CASSYGLAGYEQYF
NA	NA	TRBV5-1	TRBJ2-3	TGCGCCAGCAGCGAGCCTGCGGAGCCTACGCAGTATTTT	CASSEPAEPTQYF
NA	NA	TRBV10-3	TRBJ2-7	TGTGCCATCAGTGAGGGGGCAGGTTCCTATGAGCAGTACTTC	CAISEGAGSYEQYF
NA	NA	TRBV6-5	TRBJ2-2	TGTGCCAGCAGTTACATTCCCCAGGAGGCCACCGGGGAGCTGTTTTTT	CASSYIPQEATGELFF
NA	TRBD1	TRBV6-5	TRBJ1-2	TGTGCCAGCAGGGACAGGGAAAACTATGGCTACACCTTC	CASRDRENYGYTF
once	TRBD2	TRBV9	TRBJ2-5	TGTGCCAGCAGCGTAGGACTAGCGGGAGGATATCGGGAGACCCAGTACTTC	CASSVGLAGGYRETQYF
NA	TRBD2	TRBV6-5	TRBJ2-5	TGTGCCAGCAGTCAGCGGGGGGGCAGGGAGACCCAGTACTTC	CASSQRGGRETQYF
NA	TRBD1	TRBV6-6	TRBJ2-7	TGTGCCAGCAGTTACCATCCGGGACAGGGGCGCGAGCAGTACTTC	CASSYHPGQGREQYF
NA	NA	TRBV21-1	TRBJ2-4	TGTGCCAGCAGCATTAGGACTATCGGGACTAGCGGGGGGTTCCTACTAGCCAAAAACATTCAGTACTTC	CASSIRTIGTSGGFLLAKNIQYF
NA	NA	TRBV18	TRBJ1-5	TGTGCCAGCTCACCTCCACGGGAGGGGGGCGGCCGCCAGCCCCAGCATTTT	CASSPPREGGGRQPQHF
NA	TRBD2	TRBV5-1	TRBJ2-7	TGCGCCAGCAGCTTGAAGACTAGCGGGGCCCCCGGCTCCTACGAGCAGTACTTC	CASSLKTSGAPGSYEQYF
NA	NA	TRBV5-1	TRBJ1-5	TGCGCCAGCAGAGGGGACACGGAGGGCAATCAGCCCCAGCATTTT	CASRGDTEGNQPQHF
NA	NA	TRBV4-1	TRBJ1-1	TGCGCCAGCAGCCAAGAACCCGCGTCGTTTTTGGCGGTGAACACTGAAGCTTTCTTT	CASSQEPASFLAVNTEAFF
NA	TRBD2	TRBV10-3	TRBJ2-1	TGTGCCAGCGGACTAGCGGGGAACAATGAGCAGTTCTTC	CASGLAGNNEQFF
NA	NA	TRBV2	TRBJ1-2	TGTGCCAGTACTAACTATGGCTACACCTTC	CASTNYGYTF
NA	TRBD1	TRBV4-1	TRBJ1-1	TGCGCCAGCAGCCAGGACGGACAGGGAAGGACTGAAGCTTTCTTT	CASSQDGQGRTEAFF
NA	NA	TRBV6-5	TRBJ1-4	TGTGCCAGCAGCCCTGCCGGGTTGCGTAATGAAAAACTGTTTTTT	CASSPAGLRNEKLFF
NA	NA	TRBV2	TRBJ2-7	TGTGCCAGCAGTGCAGCCGCCTACGAGCAGTACTTC	CASSAAAYEQYF
NA	NA	TRBV5-6	TRBJ1-5	TGTGCCAGCAGCTTGGCGGGCAATCAGCCCCAGCATTTT	CASSLAGNQPQHF
NA	NA	TRBV6-4	TRBJ1-5	TGTGCCAGCAGCGCCGACAGTGGGGTCGGTCAGCCCCAGCATTTT	CASSADSGVGQPQHF
NA	NA	TRBV7-6	TRBJ1-3	TGTGCCCACGAGGGCTCTGGAAACACCATATATTTT	CAHEGSGNTIYF
NA	NA	TRBV5-4	TRBJ2-6	TGTGCCAGCAGCTTGGAGGGGGGGGCCAACGTCCTGACTTTC	CASSLEGGANVLTF
NA	TRBD2	TRBV7-9	TRBJ2-1	TGTGCCAGCAGCTTAACCCTAGCGGGGGGAAACAATGAGCAGTTCTTC	CASSLTLAGGNNEQFF
NA	TRBD1	TRBV19	TRBJ1-2	TGTGCCAGTAGTACCCTAAGGACAGGGGTACTTGGAGGCTACACCTTC	CASSTLRTGVLGGYTF
NA	NA	TRBV30	TRBJ2-2	TGTGCCTGGAGTGTAACGGTCACCGGGGAGCTGTTTTTT	CAWSVTVTGELFF
NA	TRBD2	TRBV5-4	TRBJ2-5	TGTGCCAGCAGCTCCCAGCGGGAGATACAAGAGACCCAGTACTTC	CASSSQREIQETQYF
NA	NA	TRBV6-5	TRBJ2-3	TGTGCCAGCAGTCTAGAAGTCCGGGCAGATACGCAGTATTTT	CASSLEVRADTQYF
NA	NA	TRBV10-3	TRBJ2-5	TGTGCCATCAGTGAGTCGGTGGGGAGCCGGGAGACCCAGTACTTC	CAISESVGSRETQYF
NA	NA	TRBV6-5	TRBJ1-5	TGTGCCAGCAGACTCAGGGTCAATAGCAATCAGCCCCAGCATTTT	CASRLRVNSNQPQHF
NA	NA	TRBV7-9	TRBJ1-1	TGTGCCAGCAGCCAACGAGGGACTGAAGCTTTCTTT	CASSQRGTEAFF
NA	TRBD2	TRBV19	TRBJ2-3	TGTGCCAGTAGTTCCCTAGCGGGAGGGGGCACAGATACGCAGTATTTT	CASSSLAGGGTDTQYF
NA	TRBD1	TRBV29-1	TRBJ2-7	TGCAGCGTTGGCCGTAGCGACAGGGCTGGTGAGCAGTACTTC	CSVGRSDRAGEQYF
few	TRBD1	TRBV2	TRBJ2-2	TGTGCCAGCAGTGGGGCAGGGGGCGGGACCGGGGAGCTGTTTTTT	CASSGAGGGTGELFF
NA	TRBD1	TRBV5-1	TRBJ1-1	TGCGCCAGCAGGGGCCTGAGACAGGGGACTGAAGCTTTCTTT	CASRGLRQGTEAFF
once	TRBD1	TRBV6-5	TRBJ1-2	TGTGCCAGCAGTTACTCGGGGACAGGGGGCGCGAATGGCTACACCTTC	CASSYSGTGGANGYTF